The rows below give T cell receptor beta chains drawn from one sample of a study of control samples from healthy donors and cancer patients. Clones were read by immunoSEQ multiplex PCR, and TCRdb kept only the in-frame ones, dropping some. The data contain about 80,000 clones, 89% of them singletons. The sequenced sample consisted of blood. Receptors originate from a man in his fifties in good health. CDR3s include the opening cysteine and the closing phenylalanine or tryptophan. A D gene is named only where the DNA matches it firmly. Clone size is not always given. Where it is, it says once, few, many or a class for expanded clones.

D: .; size: once; V: TRBV11-2; J: TRBJ2-1; DNA: TGTGCCAGCAGCTTCGCGGGGGCACGGAATGAGCAGTTCTTC; CDR3: CASSFAGARNEQFF
D: .; size: .; V: TRBV21-1; J: TRBJ1-3; DNA: TGTGCCAGCAGCAAACCGGGACAGCCGAGAAACACCATATATTTT; CDR3: CASSKPGQPRNTIYF
D: .; size: .; V: TRBV2; J: TRBJ2-7; DNA: TGTGCCAGCAGTTTCAGGGCGGACGAGCAGTACTTC; CDR3: CASSFRADEQYF
D: .; size: .; V: TRBV10-1; J: TRBJ2-5; DNA: TGCGCCAGCAGTGAGTCTCTTCCTCAAGAGACCCAGTACTTC; CDR3: CASSESLPQETQYF
D: TRBD1; size: .; V: TRBV4-1; J: TRBJ2-5; DNA: TGCGCCAGCAGCCATAATATTGCGACAGGGGTGAAGGAGACCCAGTACTTC; CDR3: CASSHNIATGVKETQYF
D: TRBD1; size: .; V: TRBV24-1; J: TRBJ2-5; DNA: TGTGCCACCAGTGATCCAGGCAGGGGGCATGCGGAGACCCAGTACTTC; CDR3: CATSDPGRGHAETQYF
D: TRBD1; size: .; V: TRBV19; J: TRBJ1-2; DNA: TGTGCCACCGAAGGACAGGGAGCGGGCTACACCTTC; CDR3: CATEGQGAGYTF
D: TRBD1; size: .; V: TRBV24-1; J: TRBJ2-7; DNA: TGTGCCACCACCAGTTTCCGGGACAGAGAAAACGAGCAGTACTTC; CDR3: CATTSFRDRENEQYF
D: TRBD1; size: .; V: TRBV27; J: TRBJ2-7; DNA: TGTGCCAGCAGTTTCCGGACAGGGAATCACGAGCAGTACTTC; CDR3: CASSFRTGNHEQYF
D: .; size: .; V: TRBV11-2; J: TRBJ1-2; DNA: TGTGCCAGCAGCTTAGGTCGGCTAGATGGCTACACCTTC; CDR3: CASSLGRLDGYTF
D: .; size: .; V: TRBV24-1; J: TRBJ2-5; DNA: TGTGCCACCAGTGACCTCCAAGAGACCCAGTACTTC; CDR3: CATSDLQETQYF
D: TRBD1; size: .; V: TRBV3-1/TRBV3-2; J: TRBJ1-2; DNA: TGTGCCAGCAGCCTGATGGGACAGGGGGCACCGGGCTACACCTTC; CDR3: CASSLMGQGAPGYTF
D: .; size: .; V: TRBV3-1/TRBV3-2; J: TRBJ2-2; DNA: TGTGCCAGCAGCCGAGAATGGGGAAGGGCCGGGGAGCTGTTTTTT; CDR3: CASSREWGRAGELFF
D: .; size: .; V: TRBV3-1/TRBV3-2; J: TRBJ1-1; DNA: TGTGCCAGCAGCCAAGCCTCGACTGAAGCTTTCTTT; CDR3: CASSQASTEAFF
D: TRBD1; size: .; V: TRBV27; J: TRBJ1-5; DNA: TGTGCCAGCGGACGACAGGGGGTTGGTTTTCAGCCCCAGCATTTT; CDR3: CASGRQGVGFQPQHF
D: TRBD1; size: many; V: TRBV5-1; J: TRBJ1-2; DNA: TGCGCCAGCAGCCTGGACAGGCAGGGCTACACCTTC; CDR3: CASSLDRQGYTF
D: TRBD2; size: .; V: TRBV19; J: TRBJ2-7; DNA: TGTGCCAGTAAGGGCAGCGGGGGCTACGAGCAGTACTTC; CDR3: CASKGSGGYEQYF
D: TRBD2; size: .; V: TRBV2; J: TRBJ2-3; DNA: TGTGCCAGCAGCTACAGCGGGGGGGAGGGAGATACGCAGTATTTT; CDR3: CASSYSGGEGDTQYF
D: TRBD1; size: .; V: TRBV19; J: TRBJ1-1; DNA: TGTGCCAGTACCCGGGCAGGGGGCTCGAACACTGAAGCTTTCTTT; CDR3: CASTRAGGSNTEAFF